This T cell receptor (beta chain) was sequenced in a study of T cell responses to AZD1222 COVID-19 vaccine. On the study more broadly: Second-dose intervals near 4 or 12 weeks were combined. Study results and caveats: Reports indicate that nearly half of spike-specific TCRs are directed at unmutated variant regions. Females outnumbered males among donors, who were mostly white British; clonal diversity was possibly underestimated.

The CDR3 extends over 14 amino acids. V lost 5 bases, J lost 0 bases, and 10 bases lay in between. CDR1 is LNHDA and CDR2 is SQIVND in the germline V gene (reference sequence). Clones were sequenced by immunoSEQ multiplex PCR, and TCRdb holds only the in-frame ones, with some missing. The sample shows more than 95,000 clones, around 91% of them seen only once. In the case of this clone: The target antigen is unknown.

The sequence derives from an adult in good health. The source material was peripheral blood, sampled on day 0 of AZD1222 vaccination. The chain couples TRBV19 to TRBJ1-1; D is unresolved. Written as DNA, the CDR3 is TGTGCCAGTAGTCTCGACGGGGTGAACACTGAAGCTTTCTTT. Protein product: CASSLDGVNTEAFF.